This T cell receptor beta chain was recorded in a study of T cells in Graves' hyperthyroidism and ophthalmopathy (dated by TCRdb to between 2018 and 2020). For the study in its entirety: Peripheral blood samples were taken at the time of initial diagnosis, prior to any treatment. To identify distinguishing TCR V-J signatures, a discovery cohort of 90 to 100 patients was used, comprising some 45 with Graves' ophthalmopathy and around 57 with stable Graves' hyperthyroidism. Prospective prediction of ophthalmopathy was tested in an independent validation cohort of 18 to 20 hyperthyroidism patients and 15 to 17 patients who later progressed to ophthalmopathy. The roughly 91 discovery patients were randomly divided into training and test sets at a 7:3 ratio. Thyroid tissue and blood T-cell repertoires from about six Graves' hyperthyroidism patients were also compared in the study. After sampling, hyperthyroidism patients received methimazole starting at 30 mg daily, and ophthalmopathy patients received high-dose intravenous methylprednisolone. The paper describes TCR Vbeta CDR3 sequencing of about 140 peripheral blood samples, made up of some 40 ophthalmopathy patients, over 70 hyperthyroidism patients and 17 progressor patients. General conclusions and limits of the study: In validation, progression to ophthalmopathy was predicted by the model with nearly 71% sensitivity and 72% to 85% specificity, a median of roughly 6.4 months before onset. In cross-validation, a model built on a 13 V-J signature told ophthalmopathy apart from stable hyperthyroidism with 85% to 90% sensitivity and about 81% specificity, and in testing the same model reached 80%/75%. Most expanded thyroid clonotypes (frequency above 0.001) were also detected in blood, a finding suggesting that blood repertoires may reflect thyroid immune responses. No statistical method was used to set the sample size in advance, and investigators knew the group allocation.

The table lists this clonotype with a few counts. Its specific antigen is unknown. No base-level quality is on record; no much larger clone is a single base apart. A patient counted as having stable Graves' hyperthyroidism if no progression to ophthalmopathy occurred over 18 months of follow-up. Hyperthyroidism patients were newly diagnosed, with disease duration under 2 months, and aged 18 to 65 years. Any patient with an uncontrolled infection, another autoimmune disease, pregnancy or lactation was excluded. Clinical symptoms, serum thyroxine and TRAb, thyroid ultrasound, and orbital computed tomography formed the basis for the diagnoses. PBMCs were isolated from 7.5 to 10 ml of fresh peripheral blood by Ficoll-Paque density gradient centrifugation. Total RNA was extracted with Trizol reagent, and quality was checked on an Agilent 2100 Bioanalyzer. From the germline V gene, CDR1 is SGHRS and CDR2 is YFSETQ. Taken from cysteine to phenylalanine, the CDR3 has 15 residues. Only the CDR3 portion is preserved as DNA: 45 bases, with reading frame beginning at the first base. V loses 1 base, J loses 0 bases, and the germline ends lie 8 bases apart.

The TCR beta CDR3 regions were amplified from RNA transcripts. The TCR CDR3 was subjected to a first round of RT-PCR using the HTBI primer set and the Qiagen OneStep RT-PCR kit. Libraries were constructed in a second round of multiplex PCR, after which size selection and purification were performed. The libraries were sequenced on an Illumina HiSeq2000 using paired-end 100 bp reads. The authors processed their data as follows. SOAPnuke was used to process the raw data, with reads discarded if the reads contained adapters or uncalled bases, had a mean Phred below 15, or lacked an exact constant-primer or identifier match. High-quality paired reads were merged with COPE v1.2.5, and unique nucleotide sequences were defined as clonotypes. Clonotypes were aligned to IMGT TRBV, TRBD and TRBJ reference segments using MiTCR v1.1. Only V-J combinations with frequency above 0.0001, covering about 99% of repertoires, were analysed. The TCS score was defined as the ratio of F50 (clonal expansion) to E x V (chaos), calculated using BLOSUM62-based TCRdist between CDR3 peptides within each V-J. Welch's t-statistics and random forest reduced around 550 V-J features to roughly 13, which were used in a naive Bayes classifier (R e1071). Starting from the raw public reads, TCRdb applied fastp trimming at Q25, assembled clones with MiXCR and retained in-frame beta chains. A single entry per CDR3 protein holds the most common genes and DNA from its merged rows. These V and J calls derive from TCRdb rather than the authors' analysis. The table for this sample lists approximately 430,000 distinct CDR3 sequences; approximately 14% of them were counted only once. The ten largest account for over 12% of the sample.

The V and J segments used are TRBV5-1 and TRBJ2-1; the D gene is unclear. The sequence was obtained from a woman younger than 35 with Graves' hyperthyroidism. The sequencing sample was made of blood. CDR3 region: CASSLSAGSYNEQFF. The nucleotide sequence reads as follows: TGCGCCAGCAGCTTGTCGGCAGGCTCCTACAATGAGCAGTTCTTC.